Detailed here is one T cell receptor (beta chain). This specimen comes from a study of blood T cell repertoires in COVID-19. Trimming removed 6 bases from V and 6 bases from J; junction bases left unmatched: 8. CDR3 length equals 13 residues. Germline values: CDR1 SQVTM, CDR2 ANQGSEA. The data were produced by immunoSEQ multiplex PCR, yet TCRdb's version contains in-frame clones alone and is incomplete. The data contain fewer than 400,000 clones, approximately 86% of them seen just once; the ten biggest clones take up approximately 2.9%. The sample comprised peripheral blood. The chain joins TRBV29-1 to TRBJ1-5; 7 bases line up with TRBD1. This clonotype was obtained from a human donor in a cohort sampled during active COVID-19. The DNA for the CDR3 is TGCAGCGTCGGAGACAGGGCGGGTCAGCCCCAGCATTTT. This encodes CSVGDRAGQPQHF.